This TCR beta chain emerged from a study of regulatory T cells in long-lasting Graves disease. In this sample, this clonotype turned up many times. To make TCR beta libraries, researchers used iRepertoire HTBI primers and Arm-PCR of CDR3 regions. MiXCR was run by TCRdb on the multiplex PCR reads, yielding one entry per CDR3 protein. The table includes 350,000 to 450,000 distinct CDR3 sequences, under 15% detected once. CDR3 length equals 14 residues. The germline CDR1 and CDR2 sequences are SGHTA and FQGTGA. The V end lost 1 base, the J end lost 5 bases, and 11 bases lay between the germline ends. The time point: newly diagnosed GD, antithyroid drugs for less than 3 months. Researchers made the TCR library from RNA that was extracted from PBMCs. American Thyroid Association guidelines were used to diagnose Graves' disease. EDTA tubes held roughly 9.9 milliliters of peripheral blood from each patient.

This sample was also put to use in a study of T cells in Graves' hyperthyroidism and ophthalmopathy. That paper notes: The patients, who ranged from 18 to 65 in age, presented with newly diagnosed hyperthyroidism lasting under 2 months.

This sequence joins TRBV7-3 and TRBJ2-5; D gene ambiguous. This clonotype originated in a young woman with Graves disease. The material was peripheral blood mononuclear cells (PBMCs), obtained at new diagnosis, from a patient treated with antithyroid drugs. Here the CDR3 reads CASSLSPERETQYF. For the CDR3, the DNA is TGTGCCAGCAGCTTAAGTCCAGAAAGGGAGACCCAGTACTTC.